This T cell receptor (beta chain) was captured in a study of blood T cell repertoires in COVID-19. Turning to the study itself: Both acute and convalescent COVID-19 samples were obtained from the United States, Italy and Spain. Sources were T cells, B-cell-depleted T cells, or PBMCs; the material itself was cDNA or gDNA.

Recovered Cohort 3 donors showed two negative PCRs, clearance, or symptom resolution. Authors' processing steps: Amplification of reference gene primers provided the estimated nucleated cell counts. Sequenced by immunoSEQ multiplex PCR; TCRdb stores in-frame clones only, minus some. V and J calls plus clone size are reproduced from that table; the DNA served to infer D and trimming. The sample yields around 370,000 clones, around 90% seen once. From germline, CDR1 is MNHEY and CDR2 SVGEGT. CDR3 size: 16 residues. The J segment lost 3 bases and the V segment lost 6 bases, leaving 11 bases of the junction unmatched.

The sequenced material came from PBMCs or T cells enriched from blood (not recorded which). This TCR came from a young woman who had recovered from COVID-19. The chain carries TRBV6-2 or TRBV6-3 and TRBJ2-7, with TRBD2 identical over 10 bases. CDR3: CASSSPLAGDVYEQYF. CDR3 coding DNA: TGTGCCAGCAGCTCGCCTCTAGCGGGGGACGTCTACGAGCAGTACTTC.